This TCR beta chain was sequenced for a study of long-term antiretroviral therapy in people with HIV. A v3.0 immunoSEQ assay was performed at survey level. Sequenced by immunoSEQ multiplex PCR; TCRdb stores in-frame clones only, minus some. The sample shows under 50,000 clones, more than 80% of them seen only once. Each donor provided at least one pre-ART PBMC sample and at least two post-ART PBMC samples. Trimming cost V 6 bases and J 1 base; bases outside gene matches: 6. The germline V gene encodes CDR1 MNHEY and CDR2 SVGAGI. The CDR3 has 15 residues. This clonotype was sampled from a woman aged 45-59 years with HIV. This chain connects TRBV6-5 to TRBJ2-7; the match to TRBD1 covers 10 bases. Sample: unsorted PBMCs, taken 3.1 years after starting antiretroviral therapy. The chain's CDR3 is CASRIGGQGSYEQYF. The CDR3 DNA reads TGTGCCAGCAGGATTGGGGGACAGGGGTCCTACGAGCAGTACTTC.